Presented here are 27 T cell receptor beta chains from one specimen sequenced in a study of blood T cells in healthy people across ages. Then a second PCR, running about 6 to 12 cycles, was carried out with a sample-barcoded 5' primer and a J-beta primer mix. Via MiXCR, TCRdb re-called the 5' RACE reads, giving one row per CDR3 protein. Here the sample spans about 1.1 million distinct CDR3 sequences, approximately 38% being singletons. Sequencing input: blood. Receptors were obtained from a man younger than 30 in good health.

The chain has TRBV7-2 and TRBJ2-3; D is unclear. The CDR3 is made up of 17 amino acids. Germline CDR1 is SGHTA and CDR2 is FQGNSA. V was cut by 5 bases and J by 3 bases, with 21 bases left in between. The CDR3 nucleotides are TGTGCCAGCAGCCTCCCTAACGTGTCCGGGTTTACAGATACGCAGTATTTT. Protein sequence: CASSLPNVSGFTDTQYF.

This chain uses TRBV7-9 with TRBJ1-4; the match to TRBD1 covers 10 bases. CDR3 length: 15 residues. Per the germline V gene, CDR1 is SEHNR and CDR2 is FQNEAQ (reference sequence). V was pared by 5 bases and J by 8 bases, with 8 bases of the junction left unmatched. CDR3 in DNA: TGTGCCAGCAGCCAACCGGGACAGGGGCGGGAAAAACTGTTTTTT. This encodes CASSQPGQGREKLFF.

About this clonotype itself: A much more abundant neighbour one base away suggests this may be a read error. The chain is built from TRBV6-5 and TRBJ2-1; TRBD2 matches at 11 bases. This CDR3 contains 16 residues. Per the germline V gene, CDR1 is MNHEY and CDR2 is SVGAGI. Trimming cost V 5 bases and J 5 bases; bases outside gene matches: 8. The CDR3 nucleotides read TGTGCCAGCAGTCTCGGGACTAGCGGAGTCCACAATGAGCAGTTCTTC. Residues: CASSLGTSGVHNEQFF.

V is TRBV20-1 and J is TRBJ1-1; D possibly corresponds to TRBD1 (5 bases). The CDR3 extends over 12 amino acids. Germline CDR1 is DFQATT and CDR2 is SNEGSKA (reference sequence). V lost 5 bases, J lost 6 bases, and 13 bases lay in between. CDR3 sequence (DNA): TGCAGTGCTCGGGACGGAAATTCTGAAGCTTTCTTT. This gives the protein CSARDGNSEAFF.

This clonotype occurred many times. The chain uses TRBV6-5 and TRBJ2-1; D gene unclear. V dropped 7 bases and J dropped 5 bases, with 12 bases sitting between them. This CDR3 spans 13 amino acids. The V gene's germline CDR1 is MNHEY and CDR2 SVGAGI. The CDR3 here is CASNRAGNNEQFF. The CDR3 region has the DNA TGTGCCAGCAACCGGGCCGGAAACAATGAGCAGTTCTTC.

A single count supports this clonotype. The chain links TRBV2 to TRBJ2-2; D not certain. V was shortened by 3 bases and J by 1 base, with 9 bases between the two germline ends. This CDR3 has 15 amino acids. Per the germline V gene, CDR1 is SNHLY and CDR2 is FYNNEI. The CDR3 is CASSDKPGNTGELFF. For the CDR3, the DNA is TGTGCCAGCAGTGATAAGCCAGGGAACACCGGGGAGCTGTTTTTT. The complete variable domain, with remaining parts taken from reference TRBV2 and TRBJ2-2, reads EPEVTQTPSHQVTQMGQEVILRCVPISNHLYFYWYRQILGQKVEFLVSFYNNEISEKSEIFDDQFSVERPDGSNFTLKIRSTKLEDSAMYFCASSDKPGNTGELFFGEGSRLTVL.

The rearrangement joins TRBV4-3 to TRBJ2-3; D unclear. Germline V gives CDR1 LGHNA, CDR2 YSLEER. There are 14 residues in the CDR3. V was pared by 0 bases and J by 1 base, with 5 bases between. CDR3 sequence reads: CASSQEYRTDTQYF. The CDR3 coding sequence is TGCGCCAGCAGCCAAGAGTACCGCACAGATACGCAGTATTTT.

This clonotype was detected only a few times. The rearrangement uses TRBV7-2 and TRBJ1-6; maybe TRBD1 (5 bases). Germline V gene lookup returns CDR1 SGHTA and CDR2 FQGNSA. This CDR3 has 16 residues. V lost 4 bases, J lost 7 bases, and 17 bases lay in between. The DNA of the CDR3 is TGTGCCAGCAGCTCGACTACAGGATTCTCCAATTCACCCCTCCACTTT. This encodes CASSSTTGFSNSPLHF.

This clonotype was counted a few times. V gene TRBV13 combines with J gene TRBJ1-4, with 10 bases that match TRBD1. V gave up 8 bases and J gave up 6 bases; unmatched junction bases: 9. The CDR3 is 15 amino acids. Germline CDR1 reads PRHDT; CDR2 reads FYEKMQ (reference sequence). CDR3 nucleotide sequence: TGTGCCAGCTCCCGAGGGGACAGGGGAGATGAAAAACTGTTTTTT. Translating gives CASSRGDRGDEKLFF.

The chain joins TRBV7-2 to TRBJ1-1; TRBD1 aligns across 7 bases. Germline loops: CDR1 SGHTA, CDR2 FQGNSA. V shed 5 bases and J 0 bases; nucleotides not matched to a gene: 12. The CDR3 runs to 17 residues. CDR3 DNA sequence: TGTGCCAGCAGCCAACGGACAGGTAAAAACATGAACACTGAAGCTTTCTTT. Protein sequence: CASSQRTGKNMNTEAFF.

This sequence joins TRBV12-3 or TRBV12-4 and TRBJ1-6, with D possibly being TRBD1 (5 bases). The CDR3 is made up of 13 amino acids. V was shortened by 5 bases and J by 10 bases, with 12 bases between the two germline ends. Here the CDR3 DNA reads TGTGCCAGCAGTGGAAGGTGGGACTCACCCCTCCACTTT. It is translated as CASSGRWDSPLHF.

By share, this clonotype ranks as medium-sized (0.01 to 0.1%). This rearrangement joins TRBV13 to TRBJ2-5, with 13 bases fitting TRBD2. CDR1 PRHDT and CDR2 FYEKMQ come from the germline V gene (reference sequence). V shed 5 bases, J shed 1 base, and the junction held 10 bases outside the gene matches. The CDR3 consists of 18 residues. CDR3 bases: TGTGCCAGCAGCCATACCGGGACTAGCGGGGAAAGCCAAGAGACCCAGTACTTC. This translates into CASSHTGTSGESQETQYF.

There are a few counts of this clonotype. This chain connects TRBV6-5 to TRBJ1-4, with D unresolved. CDR1 is MNHEY and CDR2 is SVGAGI in the germline V gene. The CDR3 covers 15 residues. The V end lost 4 bases, the J end lost 4 bases, and 13 bases lay between the germline ends. The CDR3 region is CASSLNREVNEKLFF. CDR3 DNA sequence: TGTGCCAGCAGTTTAAACCGGGAGGTTAATGAAAAACTGTTTTTT.

In this sample, this clonotype turned up a few times. This chain links TRBV19 with TRBJ1-2, with D unresolved. The CDR3 is 11 amino acids. The V end was cut by 1 base, the J end by 7 bases, with 4 bases between. Germline CDR1 reads LNHDA; CDR2 reads SQIVND (reference sequence). The CDR3 loop is CASSIAGGYTF. The CDR3, as DNA: TGTGCCAGTAGTATAGCTGGTGGCTACACCTTC.

In its sample, this clonotype was seen a few times. V and J are TRBV20-1 and TRBJ1-2; 8 bases match TRBD1. CDR3 size: 12 residues. Trimming removed 7 bases from V and 3 bases from J; junction bases left unmatched: 4. Germline lookup yields CDR1 DFQATT and CDR2 SNEGSKA (reference sequence). As DNA, the CDR3 is TGCAGTGATCCAGGGGGCGACTATGGCTACACCTTC. This codes for CSDPGGDYGYTF.

In the case of this clonotype: One base away lies a much larger clone, so this may be a sequencing read error. CDR3 protein: CASSPGTEYERYF. CDR3 nucleotides: TGTGCCAGCAGCCCAGGGACTGAGTACGAGCGGTACTTC. The chain couples TRBV9 to TRBJ2-5; tentatively, D is TRBD2 (6 bases). V was pared by 4 bases and J by 13 bases, with 20 bases between. CDR1 is SGDLS and CDR2 is YYNGEE in the germline V gene. This CDR3 has 13 residues.

This clonotype turned up a few times. J is TRBJ2-1 and V is TRBV18; 8 bases map to TRBD1. CDR1 and CDR2 (germline): KGHSH, LQKENI. The CDR3 extends over 15 amino acids. J was trimmed by 8 bases and V by 4 bases; bases with no gene match: 10. This CDR3 is CASSLSRGRSHEQFF. The CDR3 bases are TGTGCCAGCTCACTTTCCAGGGGGCGATCACATGAGCAGTTCTTC.

The chain joins TRBV4-3 to TRBJ2-3; 7 bases fit TRBD2. The CDR3 sequence is 13 residues long. With 5 bases clipped from V and 6 bases from J, the junction kept 5 bases outside the gene matches. Per germline, CDR1 LGHNA and CDR2 YSLEER. The CDR3 DNA follows: TGCGCCAGCAGCAAAGGGAGGGTGGATACGCAGTATTTT. This encodes CASSKGRVDTQYF.

This clonotype was counted at least ten times. CDR3 coding DNA: TGTGCCACCAGCAGAGATGCGGTCGAGGGGCAGTTCTTC. This encodes CATSRDAVEGQFF. The V and J genes are TRBV15 and TRBJ2-1; D is perhaps TRBD2 (5 bases). The CDR3 consists of 13 residues. Germline lookup yields CDR1 LNHNV and CDR2 YYDKDF (reference sequence). V shed 0 bases and J shed 12 bases, with 12 bases lying between them.

This clonotype is a singleton in its sample. The genes are TRBV6-2 or TRBV6-3 and TRBJ2-1; the D gene is possibly TRBD1 (6 bases). Trimming took 4 bases from V and 4 from J, leaving 11 bases between them. Germline values: CDR1 MNHEY, CDR2 SVGEGT. The length of the CDR3 is 14 residues. CDR3 DNA sequence: TGTGCCAGCAGTTGGGGGACACCATACAATGAGCAGTTCTTC. Its translation is CASSWGTPYNEQFF.

A note on this clonotype: One end of the junction does not line up with germline, which may come from a read error. V usage is TRBV27 and J usage is TRBJ2-7; no firm D call. The germline CDR1 and CDR2 sequences are MNHEY and SMNVEV (reference sequence). There are 15 residues in the CDR3. For the CDR3, the DNA is TGTGCCTGCAGTTTACCCCGAGACATGTACAATGAGCAGTACTTC. Its translation is CACSLPRDMYNEQYF.

The chain joins TRBV20-1 to TRBJ1-5; D gene unclear. From germline, CDR1 is DFQATT and CDR2 SNEGSKA (reference sequence). Trimming left V 3 bases short and J 3 bases short, with 9 bases between. This CDR3 comprises 13 residues. This chain's CDR3 is CSARDGYNQPQHF. CDR3 DNA: TGCAGTGCTAGGGACGGATACAATCAGCCCCAGCATTTT.

The chain combines TRBV19 with TRBJ2-1; no reliable D call. This CDR3 comprises 13 residues. Germline V lookup: CDR1 LNHDA, CDR2 SQIVND (reference sequence). Trimming took off 5 bases at V and 6 bases at J, with 11 bases between the two ends. DNA of the CDR3: TGTGCCAGTAGTTCAGTAGGCGGCAATGAGCAGTTCTTC. Translation: CASSSVGGNEQFF.

This clonotype was seen a handful of times. The chain couples TRBV27 to TRBJ1-5; the D is unclear. The CDR3 is 13 residues long. V lost 5 bases to trimming and J lost 9 bases, with 14 bases between them. Germline V gives CDR1 MNHEY, CDR2 SMNVEV (reference sequence). The CDR3 DNA reads as TGTGCCAGCAGTCCAAAGGGCGGAGGGCCCCAGCATTTT. Protein: CASSPKGGGPQHF.

This clonotype has a handful of counts. The chain uses TRBV20-1 and TRBJ2-1; D is possibly TRBD1 (5 bases). The CDR3 is 12 residues long. V shed 4 bases and J shed 7 bases, with 11 bases lying between them. CDR1 is DFQATT and CDR2 is SNEGSKA in the germline V gene (reference sequence). The CDR3 nucleotides read TGCAGTGCTACAGGGATATGGAATGAGCAGTTCTTC. Its protein is CSATGIWNEQFF.

This clonotype was detected only once. The V call is TRBV5-1, the J call TRBJ1-1, with D possibly being TRBD1 (5 bases). The V gene's germline CDR1 is SGHRS and CDR2 YFSETQ. V shed 3 bases and J shed 5 bases, with 14 bases lying between them. CDR3 size: 14 residues. The CDR3 region has the DNA TGCGCCAGCAGCTCGTCAGGGTTCGGGACTGAAGCTTTCTTT. This translates into CASSSSGFGTEAFF.

The rearrangement uses TRBV7-2 and TRBJ2-7, with D perhaps TRBD1 (5 bases). From germline, CDR1 is SGHTA and CDR2 FQGNSA. This CDR3 contains 15 residues. V lost 1 base, J lost 3 bases, and 13 bases lay in between. The CDR3 region is CASSLGGESIYEQYF. DNA of the CDR3: TGTGCCAGCAGCTTAGGGGGCGAGAGCATCTACGAGCAGTACTTC.